The rows below give T cell receptor beta chains drawn from one sample of a study of tumor-infiltrating lymphocytes in primary liver carcinoma. MiXCR, run by TCRdb on the multiplex PCR reads, gives a single entry per CDR3 protein. The table includes 20,000 to 25,000 distinct CDR3 sequences, around 77% detected once. Sequencing was done on a sample of liver tumor tissue from sampling region 5. The source of these receptors is a woman in her 30s with primary liver carcinoma and hepatitis B virus infection. The CDR3 runs from the conserved cysteine through the conserved F or W. D genes are given only for firm matches. Not all rows give a size; the values are once, few, many and, for expanded clones, a class.

v_call: TRBV29-1
clone_size: NA
d_call: TRBD2
j_call: TRBJ2-1
cdr3_nt: TGCAGTGTTCTTAGCGGGACTACGTCCTACAGTGAGCAGTTTTTC
cdr3_aa: CSVLSGTTSYSEQFF

v_call: TRBV7-9
clone_size: NA
d_call: NA
j_call: TRBJ2-2
cdr3_nt: TGTGCCAGCAGTCCCACCTCGCCGGGGAAGAACTCCGGGGAGCTGTTTTTT
cdr3_aa: CASSPTSPGKNSGELFF

v_call: TRBV10-3
clone_size: NA
d_call: NA
j_call: TRBJ2-1
cdr3_nt: TGTGCCATCAGTCCCACGGCGACCCGGAATGAGCAATTGTTC
cdr3_aa: CAISPTATRNEQLF

v_call: TRBV28
clone_size: NA
d_call: NA
j_call: TRBJ2-1
cdr3_nt: TGTGCAAGCAGTTTTTTTAGCGAGCAGTTCTTC
cdr3_aa: CASSFFSEQFF

v_call: TRBV12-3/TRBV12-4
clone_size: NA
d_call: NA
j_call: TRBJ2-1
cdr3_nt: TGTGCCAGCAGCCTGTCCGAGATCAGCGGATTTGAGCAGTTCTTC
cdr3_aa: CASSLSEISGFEQFF

v_call: TRBV12-3/TRBV12-4
clone_size: NA
d_call: TRBD2
j_call: TRBJ2-2
cdr3_nt: TGTGCCAGCAGTCCCTGGAGAGCGGGAGGCACCCACGGGGAACTGTTTTTT
cdr3_aa: CASSPWRAGGTHGELFF

v_call: TRBV30
clone_size: NA
d_call: NA
j_call: TRBJ2-7
cdr3_nt: TGTGCCTGGAGGGAACTAGTGGGGAAGTCCTACGAGCAGTACTTC
cdr3_aa: CAWRELVGKSYEQYF

v_call: TRBV24-1
clone_size: NA
d_call: NA
j_call: TRBJ2-5
cdr3_nt: TGTGCCACCGGTTATTTTGGGTCGAGCGCACAAGAGACCCAGTACTTC
cdr3_aa: CATGYFGSSAQETQYF

v_call: TRBV6-5
clone_size: NA
d_call: TRBD1
j_call: TRBJ2-5
cdr3_nt: TGTGCCAGGGGTACTGACAGGGGGCTGACCCAGTACTTC
cdr3_aa: CARGTDRGLTQYF

v_call: TRBV6-5
clone_size: NA
d_call: NA
j_call: TRBJ2-1
cdr3_nt: TGTGACGGCATACTCGGGGGCCAATACAATGAGCAGTTCTTC
cdr3_aa: CDGILGGQYNEQFF

v_call: TRBV10-3
clone_size: NA
d_call: NA
j_call: TRBJ2-7
cdr3_nt: TGTGCCATCAGTGCGTGGAAAGGGGACATGACCTACGAGCAGTACTTC
cdr3_aa: CAISAWKGDMTYEQYF

v_call: TRBV6-5
clone_size: NA
d_call: NA
j_call: TRBJ2-2
cdr3_nt: NA
cdr3_aa: CASSYSPGVGNGTRELFF

v_call: TRBV20-1
clone_size: NA
d_call: TRBD2
j_call: TRBJ2-7
cdr3_nt: TGCAGTGATAGAGACCCATTAGCGGGCTACGAGCAGTACTTC
cdr3_aa: CSDRDPLAGYEQYF

v_call: TRBV4-2
clone_size: NA
d_call: TRBD1
j_call: TRBJ2-7
cdr3_nt: TGTGCCAGCAGCCCCGGGACAGGGGATCCCTACGAGCAGTACTTC
cdr3_aa: CASSPGTGDPYEQYF

v_call: TRBV28
clone_size: many
d_call: NA
j_call: TRBJ1-1
cdr3_nt: TGTGCCAGTTTATCAGCTAGGTGGACTGAAGCTTTCTTT
cdr3_aa: CASLSARWTEAFF

v_call: TRBV6-4
clone_size: many
d_call: TRBD2
j_call: TRBJ2-3
cdr3_nt: TGTGCCAGCAGTGCCGTAGCGGGGGGCACAGATACGCAGTATTTT
cdr3_aa: CASSAVAGGTDTQYF

v_call: TRBV18
clone_size: NA
d_call: NA
j_call: TRBJ1-3
cdr3_nt: TGTGCCAGCTCACGTACAGGGACCGTACATGGAAACACCATATATTTT
cdr3_aa: CASSRTGTVHGNTIYF

v_call: TRBV28
clone_size: NA
d_call: NA
j_call: TRBJ2-1
cdr3_nt: TGTGCCAGCAGTAGCGCCCGGTGGTTAAATGAGCAGTTCTTC
cdr3_aa: CASSSARWLNEQFF

v_call: TRBV24-1
clone_size: few
d_call: TRBD2
j_call: TRBJ2-3
cdr3_nt: TGTGCCACCAGTGACACGACTAGCGGGAGCCCAGATACGCAGTATTTT
cdr3_aa: CATSDTTSGSPDTQYF

v_call: TRBV29-1
clone_size: NA
d_call: NA
j_call: TRBJ2-2
cdr3_nt: TGCAGTACCGTGAGGAAGGACACCAGGGAGCTGTTTTTT
cdr3_aa: CSTVRKDTRELFF

v_call: TRBV4-1
clone_size: many
d_call: TRBD1
j_call: TRBJ1-1
cdr3_nt: TGCGCCAGCGGCCAAGTTCTTGACAGGGGGCGAACTGAAGCTTTCTTT
cdr3_aa: CASGQVLDRGRTEAFF

v_call: TRBV4-3
clone_size: NA
d_call: NA
j_call: TRBJ2-3
cdr3_nt: TGCGCCAGCAGCCAGTCGGTCTGGTTGGGTGATCCCAATGTTACGCAGTATTTT
cdr3_aa: CASSQSVWLGDPNVTQYF

v_call: TRBV12-3/TRBV12-4
clone_size: few
d_call: NA
j_call: TRBJ2-2
cdr3_nt: TGTGCCAGCAGCAAAGGGGGGAGTGTTAGTATGCGGTTTTTT
cdr3_aa: CASSKGGSVSMRFF

v_call: TRBV6-6
clone_size: once
d_call: NA
j_call: TRBJ2-3
cdr3_nt: TGTGTCAGCAGCCCCTGGGTGGGCGGTGGGGGTAGAGATACACAGTATTTT
cdr3_aa: CVSSPWVGGGGRDTQYF

v_call: TRBV6-5
clone_size: NA
d_call: TRBD1
j_call: TRBJ1-2
cdr3_nt: TGTGCCATCAGTTATAATGGACAGGGCAGAGGCTACACCTTC
cdr3_aa: CAISYNGQGRGYTF

v_call: TRBV7-3
clone_size: once
d_call: NA
j_call: TRBJ2-1
cdr3_nt: TGTGCCAGCAGCCCGTGGGACATGGCGAATGAGCAGTTCTTC
cdr3_aa: CASSPWDMANEQFF

v_call: TRBV5-4
clone_size: NA
d_call: TRBD2
j_call: TRBJ2-3
cdr3_nt: TGTGCCAGCGGTAACCCGGTGGCTAGCGGGAGTCGGACAGATATGCAGTATTTT
cdr3_aa: CASGNPVASGSRTDMQYF